Shown below are 17 T cell receptor beta chains from a single sample sequenced in a study of T cell responses to AZD1222 COVID-19 vaccine. Some clones are missing from TCRdb's copy, which holds only in-frame ones; the method was immunoSEQ multiplex PCR. The sample has around 250,000 clones; about 92% are singletons. The specimen comprised peripheral blood, sampled on day 0 of AZD1222 vaccination. Source of these receptors: an adult in good health.

This clone was picked up one time. J is TRBJ2-3 and V is TRBV5-1; TRBD2 agrees at 8 bases. Germline V gene sequence: CDR1 SGHRS, CDR2 YFSETQ. The trim removed 4 bases at V and 2 bases at J, leaving 3 bases unmatched. The CDR3 totals 14 residues. CDR3 residues: CASSRRGDTDTQYF. As DNA, the CDR3 is TGCGCCAGCAGCCGGCGGGGGGACACAGATACGCAGTATTTT. Filled out from reference TRBV5-1 and TRBJ2-3, the complete variable domain reads KAGVTQTPRYLIKTRGQQVTLSCSPISGHRSVSWYQQTPGQGLQFLFEYFSETQRNKGNFPGRFSGRQFSNSRSEMNVSTLELGDSALYLCASSRRGDTDTQYFGPGTRLTVL.

This clone was detected once. The chain employs TRBV4-1 and TRBJ2-1, with 8 bases lining up with TRBD2. Looked up from germline, CDR1 is MGHRA and CDR2 is YSYEKL. The CDR3 runs to 17 residues. The V and J ends lost 4 bases and 0 bases, in that order; junction bases with no gene match: 8. The CDR3 loop is CASSLRTSSFSYNEQFF. CDR3 nucleotide sequence: TGCGCCAGCAGCCTGCGGACTAGCTCCTTCTCCTACAATGAGCAGTTCTTC.

The chain links TRBV4-1 to TRBJ1-5; D is unresolved. Per germline, CDR1 MGHRA and CDR2 YSYEKL. The CDR3 is 14 residues long. The V gene lost 4 bases and the J gene lost 2 bases, with 9 bases spanning the gap. The CDR3 reads CASSRHGGNQPQHF. CDR3 sequence (DNA): TGCGCCAGCAGCCGGCATGGCGGCAATCAGCCCCAGCATTTT.

V is TRBV3-1 (or the pseudogene TRBV3-2) and J is TRBJ2-1; the match to TRBD2 covers 13 bases. This CDR3 spans 16 amino acids. Germline CDR1 is LGHDT and CDR2 is YNNKEL (reference sequence). The junction had 5 bases not matched to a gene; V was cut back by 4 bases and J by 5 bases. In DNA form, the CDR3 reads TGTGCCAGCAGCCCAACCGGGACTAGCGGGAACAATGAGCAGTTCTTC. Protein sequence: CASSPTGTSGNNEQFF.

This clone was seen a few times. V is TRBV2 and J is TRBJ2-7; the match to TRBD2 covers 9 bases. V trimming: 8 bases; J trimming: 6 bases; junction bases outside the gene matches: 8. The CDR3 loop spans 13 amino acids. The germline gives CDR1 SNHLY, CDR2 FYNNEI. The CDR3 loop is CASQSGGPAEQYF. The CDR3 coding sequence is TGTGCCAGCCAAAGCGGGGGGCCCGCCGAGCAGTACTTC.

CDR3 region: CASSRAILNRGSPLHF. The CDR3 region has the DNA TGTGCCAGCAGCCGAGCTATTTTGAACAGGGGTTCACCCCTCCACTTT. V usage is TRBV3-1 (or the pseudogene TRBV3-2) and J usage is TRBJ1-6, with 7 bases fitting TRBD1. J was trimmed by 9 bases and V by 4 bases; bases with no gene match: 12. The CDR3 loop spans 16 amino acids. Germline V lookup: CDR1 LGHDT, CDR2 YNNKEL (reference sequence).

The DNA of the CDR3 is TGTGGGCACCGGGACTACGGAAACACCATATATTTT. This codes for CGHRDYGNTIYF. The chain uses TRBV10-3 and TRBJ1-3, with D tentatively TRBD1 (5 bases). The CDR3 sequence is 12 residues long. Germline assignment: CDR1 ENHRY and CDR2 SYGVKD.

The genes are TRBV27 and TRBJ1-6, with TRBD1 as a possible D gene (5 bases). Germline CDR1 reads MNHEY; CDR2 reads SMNVEV (reference sequence). The V and J ends lost 3 bases and 7 bases respectively, with 10 bases between them. This CDR3 has 14 residues. The CDR3 region is CASSLGGINSPLHF. For the CDR3, the DNA is TGTGCCAGCAGTTTGGGGGGGATCAATTCACCCCTCCACTTT.

The chain uses TRBV28 and TRBJ1-2; D gene uncertain. V lost 3 bases to trimming and J lost 8 bases, with 13 bases between them. Germline V lookup: CDR1 MDHEN, CDR2 SYDVKM. This CDR3 comprises 13 residues. The chain's CDR3 is CASSFTGVKGYTF. The CDR3 DNA is TGTGCCAGCAGTTTTACCGGGGTGAAGGGCTACACCTTC.

The rearrangement links TRBV5-1 to TRBJ2-7; D not certain. Trimming removed 0 bases from V and 0 bases from J, with 10 bases in between. Germline CDR1 is SGHRS and CDR2 is YFSETQ. This CDR3 region has 15 residues. CDR3 region: CASSLDVPRSYEQYF. For the CDR3, the DNA is TGCGCCAGCAGCTTGGATGTCCCCCGCTCCTACGAGCAGTACTTC.

The CDR3 sequence is CASTRGGSSGYNEQFF. DNA for the CDR3: TGTGCCAGCACCCGAGGGGGGTCTAGCGGTTACAATGAGCAGTTCTTC. This chain connects TRBV5-4 to TRBJ2-1; D is possibly TRBD2 (7 bases). This CDR3 region has 16 residues. V lost 6 bases and J lost 4, with 20 bases in between. CDR1 and CDR2 (germline): SGHNT, YYREEE (reference sequence).

The V gene is TRBV15, the J gene TRBJ2-1; no reliable D call. With 4 bases removed from V and 9 bases from J, the gap between germline ends came to 10 bases. This CDR3 comprises 12 residues. In germline, CDR1 is LNHNV, CDR2 YYDKDF (reference sequence). The CDR3 here is CATSTGMTEQFF. The CDR3 DNA follows: TGTGCCACCAGCACGGGTATGACTGAGCAGTTCTTC.

The V gene is TRBV7-2, the J gene TRBJ2-4, with TRBD1 identical over 7 bases. There are 14 residues in the CDR3. Germline assignment: CDR1 SGHTA and CDR2 FQGNSA. Losses at the gene ends were 0 bases for V and 7 bases for J; bases not matched to a gene: 3. The CDR3 sequence is CASSLAGGANIQYF. The CDR3 DNA reads as TGTGCCAGCAGCTTAGCAGGGGGCGCGAACATTCAGTACTTC. The entire variable domain, with the rest obtained from reference TRBV7-2 and TRBJ2-4, is as follows: GAGVSQSPSNKVTEKGKDVELRCDPISGHTALYWYRQSLGQGLEFLIYFQGNSAPDKSGLPSDRFSAERTGGSVSTLTIQRTQQEDSAVYLCASSLAGGANIQYFGAGTRLSVL.

The chain has TRBV7-9 and TRBJ1-2; the D is unclear. V was cut by 2 bases and J by 5 bases, with 6 bases left in between. CDR1 SEHNR and CDR2 FQNEAQ come from the germline V gene (reference sequence). This CDR3 is 12 amino acids long. This chain's CDR3 is CASSLSLYGYTF. For the CDR3, the DNA is TGTGCCAGCAGCTTAAGCCTGTATGGCTACACCTTC.

In nucleotides, the CDR3 is TGTGCCAGTACCCCGTCAGGAATACCCTATGGCTACACCTTC. It encodes CASTPSGIPYGYTF. This rearrangement joins TRBV19 to TRBJ1-2, with D unclear. CDR3 length: 14 residues. The V gene lost 7 bases and the J gene lost 4 bases, with 16 bases spanning the gap. CDR1 LNHDA and CDR2 SQIVND come from the germline V gene (reference sequence).

V usage is TRBV11-3 and J usage is TRBJ1-1, with 12 positions matching TRBD1. Germline V gene data show CDR1 as SGHNT and CDR2 as YENEEA. The CDR3 covers 15 residues. The chain's CDR3 is CPRGGTGGENTEAFF. CDR3 nucleotides: TGTCCCCGGGGCGGGACAGGGGGCGAGAACACTGAAGCTTTCTTT.

The chain is built from TRBV19 and TRBJ1-5, with D tentatively TRBD1 (5 bases). V was pared by 10 bases and J by 5 bases, with 24 bases between. This CDR3 spans 16 amino acids. Germline loops: CDR1 LNHDA, CDR2 SQIVND (reference sequence). The CDR3 loop is CATQSGGVVFDQPQHF. The CDR3 DNA sequence: TGTGCCACACAGTCGGGGGGAGTAGTGTTTGATCAGCCCCAGCATTTT.